This T cell receptor (beta chain) stems from a study of regulatory T cells in long-lasting Graves disease (dated by TCRdb to the early 2020s). A note on the overall study: Antithyroid drugs had been taken for less than 3 months by newly diagnosed Graves' disease patients. Peripheral blood TCR sequencing and RNA sequencing compared persistent Graves' disease patients with newly diagnosed Graves' disease patients. The study was registered as a clinical trial and conducted in China. A total of roughly 35 samples underwent TCR sequencing: 13 from persistent and around 20 from newly diagnosed Graves' disease patients. Paper-wide results and their limitations: The authors noted that the small sample size was a limitation that may lower accuracy. More public clonotypes were shared among persistent patients (approximately 3,000) than among newly diagnosed patients (966). Peripheral blood alone was examined, since thyroid tissue, which constituted the primary lesion, could not be accessed. Compared with newly diagnosed patients, patients with persistent Graves' disease had lower TCR Shannon entropy and fewer highly expanded clones, which suggests clonal expansion. Sequencing and analysis were limited to the TCR beta chain.

This specimen's time point label, interpreted: newly diagnosed GD, antithyroid drugs for less than 3 months. RNA was extracted from PBMCs in TRIzol for both TCR sequencing and RNA sequencing. The diagnosis of Graves' disease followed American Thyroid Association guidelines. Recruitment of patients was carried out at an endocrinology department in Xi'an, China. Each patient gave approximately 10 milliliters of peripheral blood, collected in an EDTA anticoagulant tube. Ficoll Paque Plus density gradient separation was used to isolate PBMCs, and no additional T cell sorting was done. An Agilent 2100 Bioanalyzer and agarose gel were used to check RNA quality, while a NanoDrop 2000 measured RNA concentration. This clonotype appeared a few times. It lacks a known antigen. No much larger clone is present one base from it, and per-base qualities are unavailable. The protocol used for the library was multiplex PCR. TCRdb shows the sequencer as Illumina HiSeq 4000. TCR beta libraries were built with iRepertoire HTBI primers and Arm-PCR amplification of CDR3 regions. Gel purification was performed on PCR products prior to sequencing. Per the authors' processing: Gene usage analysis of CDR3 amino acid clonotypes relied on the roughly 60 TRBV and 15 or so TRBJ segments identified across samples. COPE and FqMerger were used to merge filtered high-quality paired reads into contigs. BLAST was used to align contigs to IMGT TRBV, TRBD and TRBJ reference genes, and CDR3 was defined according to IMGT. Clonotypes above 0.1% frequency were classified as highly expanded clones. Repertoire diversity was measured by Shannon entropy, and V-J evenness by the Gini coefficient. Clonotypes shared by more than one individual were considered public. Through fastp at Q25 and MiXCR, TCRdb rebuilt clones from the public reads, retaining in-frame beta chains. CDR3 protein duplicates are merged, each entry listing the most common genes and DNA. TCRdb, not the authors, supplied the V and J calls. The sample records hundreds of thousands of distinct CDR3 sequences, 16% of which are singletons. The leading ten clones occupy approximately 30% of the sample.

This sample also appeared in a second study, on T cells in Graves' hyperthyroidism and ophthalmopathy. Reported in the second study: Stable Graves' hyperthyroidism was defined as the absence of progression to ophthalmopathy over 18 months of follow-up. Hyperthyroidism patients were aged 18 to 65 years and newly diagnosed, with disease duration of less than 2 months. The study excluded patients with uncontrolled infections, other autoimmune diseases, pregnancy or lactation. Diagnoses relied on clinical symptoms, serum thyroxine and TRAb, thyroid ultrasound and orbital computed tomography. The TCR CDR3 was subjected to a first round of RT-PCR using the HTBI primer set and the Qiagen OneStep RT-PCR kit. Most expanded thyroid clonotypes (frequency above 0.001) were also detected in blood, suggesting blood repertoires may reflect thyroid immune responses. A model built on a 13 V-J signature distinguished ophthalmopathy from stable hyperthyroidism, reaching about 88% sensitivity and about 81% specificity in cross-validation and 80%/75% in testing. In validation, the model predicted progression to ophthalmopathy with approximately 70% sensitivity and less than 80% specificity, a median of about 6 months before onset. TCR V-J signatures able to tell the groups apart were searched for in a discovery cohort of 100 patients, of whom about 40 had Graves' ophthalmopathy and around 57 had stable Graves' hyperthyroidism. Prospective prediction of ophthalmopathy was tested in an independent validation cohort of under 20 hyperthyroidism patients and 17 patients who later progressed to ophthalmopathy. The approximately 95 discovery patients were divided at random into training and test sets in a 7:3 ratio. The study also compared thyroid tissue and blood T-cell repertoires from a handful of Graves' hyperthyroidism patients. Following sampling, methimazole starting at 30 mg daily was given to hyperthyroidism patients, and high-dose intravenous methylprednisolone was given to ophthalmopathy patients. Libraries were constructed in a second round of multiplex PCR, after which size selection and purification were carried out. The libraries were sequenced on an Illumina HiSeq2000 using paired-end 100 bp reads. Raw data were processed with SOAPnuke, discarding reads with adapters, uncalled bases, mean Phred below 15, or no exact constant-primer or identifier match. High-quality paired reads were merged using COPE v1.2.5, and each unique nucleotide sequence was defined as a clonotype. MiTCR v1.1 was used to align the clonotypes against IMGT TRBV, TRBD and TRBJ reference segments. Analysis was restricted to V-J combinations with a frequency above 0.0001, which covered roughly 99% of repertoires. The TCS score was defined as the ratio of F50 (clonal expansion) to E x V (chaos), calculated using BLOSUM62-based TCRdist between CDR3 peptides within each V-J. Welch's t-statistics and random forest reduced roughly 530 V-J features to 10 to 15, which were used in a naive Bayes classifier (R e1071). Sample size was not statistically predetermined, and investigators were not blinded to group allocation. The paper reports TCR Vbeta CDR3 sequencing of 140 or so peripheral blood samples: around 45 ophthalmopathy, around 80 hyperthyroidism and around 17 progressor patients.

The sample in question was peripheral blood mononuclear cells (PBMCs), obtained at new diagnosis, from a patient treated with antithyroid drugs. The sequence was obtained from a man aged 35 to 55 with Graves disease. Donor details come from another sample of the same person, matched by shared clones.

The CDR3 region: CASSRTGANEKLFF. The nucleotides read TGTGCCAGCAGCAGGACAGGGGCTAATGAAAAACTGTTTTTT. The chain is made from TRBV6-1 and TRBJ1-4, with 9 bases aligning to TRBD1. At the junction V is shortened by 6 bases and J by 3 bases; bases outside the gene matches: 2. The cysteine opens and the phenylalanine closes a CDR3 of 14 amino acids. Here the CDR3 DNA is all that survives: 42 bases in frame from base 1. CDR1 and CDR2 (MNHNS, SASEGT) derive from the germline V gene.